Presented here are 15 T cell receptor beta chains from one specimen sequenced in a study of blood T cell repertoires in COVID-19 (dated by TCRdb to the early 2020s). The library was made by the immunoSEQ multiplex PCR assay. Not all clones reach the TCRdb copy of this immuneACCESS table, which keeps in-frame sequences only. Checked studies attribute under half of the gap to unresolved V genes and leave the rest unexplained. This sample holds approximately 380,000 clones; approximately 91% were observed only once. The ten largest account for 0.7% to 0.95% of the sample. Specimen: PBMCs or T cells enriched from blood (not recorded which). These receptors all stem from a woman in her thirties or forties who had been exposed to COVID-19.

The rearrangement links TRBV5-6 to TRBJ2-5, with TRBD2 matching over 7 bases. The germline V gene encodes CDR1 SGHDT and CDR2 YYEEEE. The trim removed 0 bases at V and 6 bases at J, leaving 5 bases unmatched. This CDR3 spans 14 amino acids. CDR3 amino acids: CASSLGLAGQTQYF. The CDR3 DNA reads TGTGCCAGCAGCTTGGGACTAGCCGGCCAGACCCAGTACTTC.

The chain uses TRBV5-4 and TRBJ1-2, with TRBD1 matching over 11 bases. CDR3 length: 14 residues. Germline V gene lookup returns CDR1 SGHNT and CDR2 YYREEE (reference sequence). The ends lost 4 bases at V and 7 bases at J; junction bases unmatched: 6. Written as DNA, the CDR3 is TGTGCCAGCAGCGGGGGACAGGGGGTAGCTGGCTACACCTTC. This gives the protein CASSGGQGVAGYTF.

This rearrangement joins TRBV27 to TRBJ2-1; 12 positions agree with TRBD2. Germline assignment: CDR1 MNHEY and CDR2 SMNVEV (reference sequence). This CDR3 is built from 15 residues. V gave up 7 bases and J gave up 8 bases; unmatched junction bases: 9. The CDR3 spells CASTFLAGGPYEQFF. In nucleotides, the CDR3 is TGTGCCAGCACTTTCCTAGCGGGAGGGCCCTATGAGCAGTTCTTC.

The J gene is TRBJ2-5, the V gene TRBV3-1 (or the pseudogene TRBV3-2); TRBD2 agrees at 11 bases. Germline lookup yields CDR1 LGHDT and CDR2 YNNKEL (reference sequence). CDR3 size: 17 residues. The V segment lost 4 bases and the J segment 1 base; nucleotides outside the gene matches: 8. The CDR3 nucleotides read TGTGCCAGCAGCCTTACTAGCGGGGGCCGGGGCCAAGAGACCCAGTACTTC. This sequence encodes CASSLTSGGRGQETQYF.

The chain has TRBV7-2 and TRBJ2-2; 7 bases are a match to TRBD1. CDR1 and CDR2 from the germline V gene are SGHTA and FQGNSA. This CDR3 spans 16 amino acids. Germline trimming cut 5 bases from V and 0 bases from J; bases unmatched to any gene: 6. CDR3 sequence reads: CASSVKGQTNTGELFF. CDR3 nucleotides: TGTGCCAGCAGCGTCAAGGGACAGACGAACACCGGGGAGCTGTTTTTT.

The rearrangement links TRBV21-1 to TRBJ2-2; the table's D call TRBD1 went unverified against the DNA. TRBV21-1 is shown as a pseudogene. The CDR3 has 15 amino acids. The DNA of the CDR3 is TGTGCCAGCAGATATGACAGGGATGAGCCCGGGGAGCTGTTTTTT. It yields the protein CASRYDRDEPGELFF.

The genes are TRBV5-1 and TRBJ1-3; 10 nucleotides line up with TRBD1. CDR1 and CDR2 (germline): SGHRS, YFSETQ. With V trimmed by 2 bases and J by 1 base, 6 bases remained unmatched. CDR3 size: 17 residues. The CDR3 reads CASSLTGQGFSGNTIYF. In nucleotides, the CDR3 is TGCGCCAGCAGCTTAACGGGACAGGGGTTTTCTGGAAACACCATATATTTT.

The rearrangement links TRBV5-1 to TRBJ2-1, with D possibly matching TRBD2 (5 bases). Germline values: CDR1 SGHRS, CDR2 YFSETQ. V was cut by 0 bases and J by 12 bases, with 16 bases left in between. The CDR3 totals 14 residues. The CDR3 sequence: CASSLAKRDRGQFF. DNA of the CDR3: TGCGCCAGCAGCTTGGCTAAGCGAGATCGGGGGCAGTTCTTC.

In its sample, this clone was seen a few times. The V and J genes are TRBV12-5 and TRBJ2-1, with 7 bases lining up with TRBD1. V shed 7 bases and J 2 bases; nucleotides not matched to a gene: 5. The germline gives CDR1 LGHNT, CDR2 FRNRAP. This CDR3 spans 14 amino acids. DNA of the CDR3: TGTGCTAGTGACTCGGGACAGACCTACAATGAGCAGTTCTTC. It encodes CASDSGQTYNEQFF.

This chain links TRBV7-8 with TRBJ2-7, with a weak D call TRBD1 (6 bases). CDR1 and CDR2 from the germline V gene are SGHVS and FQNEAQ. Trimming took 5 bases from V and 2 from J, leaving 13 bases between them. CDR3 length: 14 residues. The CDR3 loop is CASSPTGVTYEQYF. The DNA for the CDR3 is TGTGCCAGCAGCCCGACAGGAGTGACCTACGAGCAGTACTTC.

The chain has TRBV6-5 and TRBJ1-6; D may be TRBD1 (6 bases). The length of the CDR3 is 15 residues. With 8 bases removed from V and 6 bases from J, the gap between germline ends came to 17 bases. The germline V gene encodes CDR1 MNHEY and CDR2 SVGAGI. The CDR3 region is CASDYWGQINSPLHF. The CDR3 DNA reads TGTGCCAGCGACTATTGGGGGCAAATTAATTCACCCCTCCACTTT.

The J gene is TRBJ2-1, the V gene TRBV5-5; 11 nucleotides line up with TRBD2. The CDR3 length is 15 residues. Losses at the gene ends were 4 bases for V and 3 bases for J; bases not matched to a gene: 3. CDR1 is SGHKS, CDR2 YYEKEE, per germline (reference sequence). CDR3 sequence: CASSTLAGGYNEQFF. The CDR3 nucleotides are TGTGCCAGCAGCACGCTAGCGGGAGGCTACAATGAGCAGTTCTTC.

The genes are TRBV19 and TRBJ1-5; possibly TRBD1 for D (6 bases). Trimming took off 8 bases at V and 0 bases at J, with 20 bases between the two ends. The CDR3 is 17 residues long. Per germline, CDR1 LNHDA and CDR2 SQIVND (reference sequence). The CDR3 bases are TGTGCCAGTGAAGTCGGCAGGGGAGGGTCTAGCAATCAGCCCCAGCATTTT. It translates to CASEVGRGGSSNQPQHF.

This chain joins TRBV30 and TRBJ1-6, with 7 bases that match TRBD1. Germline lookup yields CDR1 GTSNPN and CDR2 SVGIG (reference sequence). CDR3 size: 14 residues. V shed 2 bases and J 10 bases; nucleotides not matched to a gene: 8. CDR3 nucleotide sequence: TGTGCCTGGAGTCGGGACAGCCGGGGGTCACCCCTCCACTTT. This gives the protein CAWSRDSRGSPLHF. Based on the CDR3 plus reference TRBV30 and TRBJ1-6, the full variable domain is SQTIHQWPATLVQPVGSPLSLECTVEGTSNPNLYWYRQAAGRGLQLLFYSVGIGQISSEVPQNLSASRPQDRQFILSSKKLLLSDSGFYLCAWSRDSRGSPLHFGNGTRLTVT.

The rearrangement uses TRBV6-5 and TRBJ1-2; D gene unclear. Per the germline V gene, CDR1 is MNHEY and CDR2 is SVGAGI. The ends were cut back, 10 bases at V and 6 bases at J, with 9 bases in the middle. The CDR3 loop spans 10 amino acids. The CDR3 DNA reads TGTGCCACAGAGGCGGATGGCTACACCTTC. Protein sequence: CATEADGYTF.